The present T cell receptor (beta chain) was sequenced within a study of neurological immune-mediated disorders. The study's findings and limits: No sharing of CDR3 amino acid sequences was observed among expanded clones across subjects, suggesting private repertoires in all groups. The most TCR clonal expansion was seen in HTLV-1-associated myelopathy, whereas the least was seen in multiple sclerosis, below the level in healthy controls.

The germline V gene encodes CDR1 DFQATT and CDR2 SNEGSKA (reference sequence). CDR3 length: 15 residues. Germline trimming cut 6 bases from V and 3 bases from J; bases unmatched to any gene: 6. With 10-nucleotide random UMIs included, cDNA was synthesized by 5'RACE. TCRdb redid the calling of the 5' RACE reads with MiXCR, one entry per CDR3 protein. The sample lists some 50,000 distinct CDR3 sequences; 20% to 30% were seen once. This clonotype was detected many times. The antigen is undetermined. Volunteers at a blood bank in Maryland, USA, were the healthy controls. J is TRBJ2-2 and V is TRBV20-1; TRBD2 matches at 11 bases. This clonotype was obtained from a woman aged 70-85 years in good health. Specimen: PBMCs. This CDR3 reads CSARTSGSHTGELFF. DNA of the CDR3: TGCAGTGCGAGGACTAGCGGGTCCCACACCGGGGAGCTGTTTTTT.